Following are 5 T cell receptor beta chains from one sample sequenced in a study of OX40 agonist ivuxolimab in advanced cancers. The protocol was immunoSEQ multiplex PCR, while the TCRdb copy is restricted to in-frame clones and leaves out a portion. This table holds approximately 62,000 clones, roughly 92% found once. This sample comprised CD4+ or CD8+ T cells sorted from blood, obtained in a trial of the OX40 agonist ivuxolimab. These TCRs come from an adult with an advanced solid tumor such as melanoma, head and neck, liver or kidney cancer.

The V gene is TRBV9, the J gene TRBJ2-3; TRBD2 matches 9 bases. Germline values: CDR1 SGDLS, CDR2 YYNGEE. V dropped 3 bases and J dropped 1; count of bases not matched to a gene: 18. CDR3 length equals 20 residues. The chain's CDR3 is CASSAPMGQSSGIRTDTQYF. The CDR3 nucleotides read TGTGCCAGCAGCGCCCCAATGGGGCAATCTAGCGGGATACGCACAGATACGCAGTATTTT.

In this sample, this clone turned up once. V is TRBV7-9 and J is TRBJ2-7; 9 nucleotides agree with TRBD2. The V segment lost 2 bases and the J segment 3 bases; nucleotides outside the gene matches: 11. The germline gives CDR1 SEHNR, CDR2 FQNEAQ (reference sequence). This CDR3 is built from 17 residues. The CDR3 reads CASSLIPSGEAGYEQYF. In DNA, the CDR3 is TGTGCCAGCAGCTTAATTCCTAGCGGGGAGGCGGGCTACGAGCAGTACTTC.

CDR3 protein: CASSPKGLNTEAFF. For the CDR3, the DNA is TGTGCCAGCAGTCCGAAGGGGCTGAACACTGAAGCTTTCTTT. The chain employs TRBV27 and TRBJ1-1; weak D call: TRBD1 (5 bases). CDR1 MNHEY and CDR2 SMNVEV come from the germline V gene (reference sequence). The CDR3 sequence is 14 residues long. V lost 5 bases to trimming and J lost 0 bases, with 10 bases between them.

V gene TRBV15 combines with J gene TRBJ2-5, with 8 bases fitting TRBD1. The ends lost 5 bases at V and 5 bases at J; junction bases unmatched: 10. From germline, CDR1 is LNHNV and CDR2 YYDKDF (reference sequence). This CDR3 is 15 amino acids long. CDR3 in amino acids: CATSFQGAGMETQYF. CDR3 bases: TGTGCCACCAGCTTCCAGGGGGCGGGGATGGAGACCCAGTACTTC. The full variable domain, with the rest looked up from reference TRBV15 and TRBJ2-5, is DAMVIQNPRYQVTQFGKPVTLSCSQTLNHNVMYWYQQKSSQAPKLLFHYYDKDFNNEADTPDNFQSRRPNTSFCFLDIRSPGLGDTAMYLCATSFQGAGMETQYFGPGTRLLVL.

As DNA, the CDR3 is TGTGCCAGTAGTTGGGGATGGGGCGACACATACTATGGCTACACCTTC. It encodes CASSWGWGDTYYGYTF. The J gene is TRBJ1-2, the V gene TRBV19; a weak D match, TRBD1 (5 bases). V dropped 5 bases and J dropped 3 bases, with 19 bases sitting between them. The CDR3 extends over 16 amino acids. Germline V gene lookup returns CDR1 LNHDA and CDR2 SQIVND (reference sequence).